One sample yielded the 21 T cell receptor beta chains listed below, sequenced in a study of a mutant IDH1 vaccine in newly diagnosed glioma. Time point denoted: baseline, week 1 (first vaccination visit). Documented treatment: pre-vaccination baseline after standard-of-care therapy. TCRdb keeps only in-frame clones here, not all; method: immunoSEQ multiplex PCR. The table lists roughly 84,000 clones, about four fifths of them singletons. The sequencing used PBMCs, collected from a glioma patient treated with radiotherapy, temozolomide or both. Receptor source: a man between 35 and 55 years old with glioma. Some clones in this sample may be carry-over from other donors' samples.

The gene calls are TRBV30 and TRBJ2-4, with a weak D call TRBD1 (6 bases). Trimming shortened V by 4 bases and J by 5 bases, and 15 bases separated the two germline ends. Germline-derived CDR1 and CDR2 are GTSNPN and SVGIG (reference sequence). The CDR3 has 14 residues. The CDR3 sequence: CAWTFRGGENIQYF. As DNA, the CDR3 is TGTGCCTGGACCTTCAGAGGGGGAGAAAACATTCAGTACTTC. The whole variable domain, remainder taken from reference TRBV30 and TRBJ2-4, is SQTIHQWPATLVQPVGSPLSLECTVEGTSNPNLYWYRQAAGRGLQLLFYSVGIGQISSEVPQNLSASRPQDRQFILSSKKLLLSDSGFYLCAWTFRGGENIQYFGAGTRLSVL.

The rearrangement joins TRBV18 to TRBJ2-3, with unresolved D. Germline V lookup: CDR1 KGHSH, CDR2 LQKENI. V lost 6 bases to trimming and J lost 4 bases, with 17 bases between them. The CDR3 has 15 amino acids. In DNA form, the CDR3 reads TGTGCCAGCTCCTTTGGCAAGGGTAGGGCAGATACGCAGTATTTT. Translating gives CASSFGKGRADTQYF.

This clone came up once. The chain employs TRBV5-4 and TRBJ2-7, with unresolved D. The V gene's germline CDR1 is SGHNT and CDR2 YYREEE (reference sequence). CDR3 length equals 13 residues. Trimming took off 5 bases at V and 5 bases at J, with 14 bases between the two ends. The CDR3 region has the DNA TGTGCCAGCAGTATGGACCCTTCAAACGAGCAGTACTTC. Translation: CASSMDPSNEQYF.

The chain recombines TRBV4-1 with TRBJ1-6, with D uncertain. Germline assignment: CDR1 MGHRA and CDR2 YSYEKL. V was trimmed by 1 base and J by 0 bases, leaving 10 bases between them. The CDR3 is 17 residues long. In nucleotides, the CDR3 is TGCGCCAGCAGCCAAGGAACGGCCCTCTCCTATAATTCACCCCTCCACTTT. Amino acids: CASSQGTALSYNSPLHF.

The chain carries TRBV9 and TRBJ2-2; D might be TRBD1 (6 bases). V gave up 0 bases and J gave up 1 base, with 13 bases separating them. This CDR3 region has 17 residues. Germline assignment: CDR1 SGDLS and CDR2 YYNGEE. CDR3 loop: CASSVDRPGVNTGELFF. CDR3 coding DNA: TGTGCCAGCAGCGTAGACCGTCCAGGGGTGAACACCGGGGAGCTGTTTTTT.

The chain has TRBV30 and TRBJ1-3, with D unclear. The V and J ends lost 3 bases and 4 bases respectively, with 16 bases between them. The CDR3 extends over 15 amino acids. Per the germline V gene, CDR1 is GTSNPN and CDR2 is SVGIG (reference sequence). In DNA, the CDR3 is TGTGCCTGGAGGGTAAGGGCAGCGAGAGGAAACACCATATATTTT. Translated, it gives CAWRVRAARGNTIYF.

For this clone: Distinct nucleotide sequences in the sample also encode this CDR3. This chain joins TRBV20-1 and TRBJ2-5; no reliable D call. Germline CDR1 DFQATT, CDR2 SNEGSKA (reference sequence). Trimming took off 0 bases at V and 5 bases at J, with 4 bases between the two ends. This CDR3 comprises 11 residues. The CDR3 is CSARDRETQYF. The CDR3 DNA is TGCAGTGCTAGAGATAGGGAGACCCAGTACTTC.

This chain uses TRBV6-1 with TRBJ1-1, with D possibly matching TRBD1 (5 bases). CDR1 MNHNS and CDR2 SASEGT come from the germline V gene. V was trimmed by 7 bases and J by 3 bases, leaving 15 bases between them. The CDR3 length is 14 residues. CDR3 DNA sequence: TGTGCCAGCACCTACGGCAGGGATCACACTGAAGCTTTCTTT. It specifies CASTYGRDHTEAFF.

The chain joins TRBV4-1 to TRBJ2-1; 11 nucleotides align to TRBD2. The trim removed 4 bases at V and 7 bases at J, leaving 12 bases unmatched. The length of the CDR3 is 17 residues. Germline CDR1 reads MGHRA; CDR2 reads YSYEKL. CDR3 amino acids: CASSRPLSSGGDNEQFF. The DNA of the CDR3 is TGCGCCAGCAGCCGGCCCCTTAGTAGCGGGGGGGATAATGAGCAGTTCTTC.

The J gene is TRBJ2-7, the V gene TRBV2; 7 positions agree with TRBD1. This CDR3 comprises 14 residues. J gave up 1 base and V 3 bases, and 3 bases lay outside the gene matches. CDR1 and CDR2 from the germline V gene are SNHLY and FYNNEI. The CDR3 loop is CASSDPGQSYEQYF. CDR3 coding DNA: TGTGCCAGCAGTGACCCGGGACAGTCCTACGAGCAGTACTTC.

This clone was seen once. CDR3 bases: TGTGCCAGCAGAAGAACAGGAGATTCACCCCTCCACTTT. It specifies CASRRTGDSPLHF. The rearrangement links TRBV7-9 to TRBJ1-6, with a weak D call TRBD1 (5 bases). The germline V and J ends were trimmed by 6 bases and 8 bases, with 11 bases remaining between them. The CDR3 contains 13 residues. Germline lookup yields CDR1 SEHNR and CDR2 FQNEAQ (reference sequence).

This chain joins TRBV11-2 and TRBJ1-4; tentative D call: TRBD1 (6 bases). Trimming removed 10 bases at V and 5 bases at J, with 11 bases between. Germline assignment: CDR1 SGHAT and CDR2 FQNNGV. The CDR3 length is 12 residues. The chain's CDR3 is CATPGQNEKLFF. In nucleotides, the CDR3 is TGTGCCACCCCGGGACAAAATGAAAAACTGTTTTTT.

CDR3 sequence (DNA): TGTGCCAGCAGCCCCACTCATCAGCCCCAGCATTTT. Translation: CASSPTHQPQHF. The chain is built from TRBV5-8 and TRBJ1-5, with unresolved D. Germline lookup yields CDR1 SGHTS and CDR2 YDEGEE. V gave up 4 bases and J gave up 5 bases, with 7 bases separating them. The CDR3 has 12 residues.

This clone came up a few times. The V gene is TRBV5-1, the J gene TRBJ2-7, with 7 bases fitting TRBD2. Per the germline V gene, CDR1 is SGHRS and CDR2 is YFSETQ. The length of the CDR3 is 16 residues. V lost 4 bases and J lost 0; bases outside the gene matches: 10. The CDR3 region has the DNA TGCGCCAGCAGCGGGGGTCTGGCGGGGGACTCCTACGAGCAGTACTTC. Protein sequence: CASSGGLAGDSYEQYF.

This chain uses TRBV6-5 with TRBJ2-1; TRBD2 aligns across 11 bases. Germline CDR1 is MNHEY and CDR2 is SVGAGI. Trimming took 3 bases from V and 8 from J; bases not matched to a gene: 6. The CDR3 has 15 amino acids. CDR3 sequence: CASSYRSGGAYEQFF. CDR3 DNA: TGTGCCAGCAGTTATCGTAGCGGGGGGGCGTATGAGCAGTTCTTC.

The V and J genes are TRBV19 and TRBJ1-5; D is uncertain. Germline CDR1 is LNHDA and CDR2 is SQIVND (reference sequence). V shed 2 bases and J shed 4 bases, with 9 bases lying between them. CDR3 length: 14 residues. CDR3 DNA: TGTGCCAGTAGTATAACGGGTTCTAATCAGCCCCAGCATTTT. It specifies CASSITGSNQPQHF. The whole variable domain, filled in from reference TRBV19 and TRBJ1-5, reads DGGITQSPKYLFRKEGQNVTLSCEQNLNHDAMYWYRQDPGQGLRLIYYSQIVNDFQKGDIAEGYSVSREKKESFPLTVTSAQKNPTAFYLCASSITGSNQPQHFGDGTRLSIL.

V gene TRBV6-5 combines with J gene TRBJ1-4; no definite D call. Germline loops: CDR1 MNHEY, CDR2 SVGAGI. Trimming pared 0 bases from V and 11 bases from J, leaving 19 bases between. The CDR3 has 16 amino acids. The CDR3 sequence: CASSYSASPISGKLFF. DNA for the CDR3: TGTGCCAGCAGTTACTCCGCGAGCCCCATCTCCGGGAAACTGTTTTTT.

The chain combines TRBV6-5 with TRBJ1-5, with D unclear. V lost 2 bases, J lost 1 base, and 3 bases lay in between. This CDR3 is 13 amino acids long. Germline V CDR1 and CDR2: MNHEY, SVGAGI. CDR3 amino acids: CASSYGSNQPQHF. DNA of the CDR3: TGTGCCAGCAGTTACGGAAGCAATCAGCCCCAGCATTTT.

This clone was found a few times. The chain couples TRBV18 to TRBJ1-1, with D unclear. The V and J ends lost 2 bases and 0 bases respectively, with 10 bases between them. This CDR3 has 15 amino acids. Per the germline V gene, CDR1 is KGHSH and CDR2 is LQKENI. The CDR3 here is CASSPDAAMNTEAFF. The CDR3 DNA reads TGTGCCAGCTCACCAGATGCAGCGATGAACACTGAAGCTTTCTTT.

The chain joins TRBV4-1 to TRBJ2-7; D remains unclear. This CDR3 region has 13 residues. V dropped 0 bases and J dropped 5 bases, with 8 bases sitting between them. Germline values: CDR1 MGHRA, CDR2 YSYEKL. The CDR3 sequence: CASSQEVANEQYF. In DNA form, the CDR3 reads TGCGCCAGCAGCCAAGAGGTGGCTAACGAGCAGTACTTC.

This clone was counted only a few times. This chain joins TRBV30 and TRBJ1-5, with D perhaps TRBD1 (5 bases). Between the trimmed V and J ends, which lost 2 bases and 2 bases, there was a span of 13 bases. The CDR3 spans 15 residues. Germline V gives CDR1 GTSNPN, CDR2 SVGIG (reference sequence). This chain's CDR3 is CAWSQGPRGNQPQHF. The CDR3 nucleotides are TGTGCCTGGAGTCAGGGCCCTCGGGGCAATCAGCCCCAGCATTTT.